This TCR beta chain stems from a study of shared clonotypes between healthy human individuals. The naive CD8 population came from CD45RO-negative cells selected for CCR7, without terminally differentiated effector memory CD45RA+ cells. Clones were read by immunoSEQ multiplex PCR, and TCRdb kept only the in-frame ones, dropping some. The table includes millions of clones, approximately 95% detected once. The CDR3 runs to 15 residues. Germline V gene data show CDR1 as MNHNS and CDR2 as SASEGT. The V and J ends lost 1 base and 5 bases, in that order; junction bases with no gene match: 7. The chain carries TRBV6-1 and TRBJ2-5; 7 bases agree with TRBD1. The sequencing sample was made of naive CD8+ T cells sorted from blood. The clonotype was recovered from a man younger than 35 in good health. The CDR3: CASSEVVTGLETQYF. The CDR3 coding sequence is TGTGCCAGCAGTGAAGTGGTGACAGGGTTGGAGACCCAGTACTTC.